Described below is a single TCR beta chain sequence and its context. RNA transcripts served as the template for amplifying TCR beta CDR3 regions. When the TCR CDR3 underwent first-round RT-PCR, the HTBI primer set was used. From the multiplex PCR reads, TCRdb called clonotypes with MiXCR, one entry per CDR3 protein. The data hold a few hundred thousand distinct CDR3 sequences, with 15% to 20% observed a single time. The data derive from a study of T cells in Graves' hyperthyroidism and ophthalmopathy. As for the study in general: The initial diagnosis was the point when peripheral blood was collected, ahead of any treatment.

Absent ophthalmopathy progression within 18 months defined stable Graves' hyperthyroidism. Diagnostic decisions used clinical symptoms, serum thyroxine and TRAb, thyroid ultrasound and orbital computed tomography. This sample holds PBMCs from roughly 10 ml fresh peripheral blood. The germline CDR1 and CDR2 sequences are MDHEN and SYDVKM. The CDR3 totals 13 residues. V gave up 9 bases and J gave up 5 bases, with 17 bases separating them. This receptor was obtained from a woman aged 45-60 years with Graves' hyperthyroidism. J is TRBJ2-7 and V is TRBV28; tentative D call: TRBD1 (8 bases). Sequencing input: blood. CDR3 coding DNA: TGTGCCAGTAGGACAGGGACTATCAACGAGCAGTACTTC. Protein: CASRTGTINEQYF.